The following is a TCR beta chain sequence with its context. Its specificity is not known. Germline V gives CDR1 KGHSH, CDR2 LQKENI. V gave up 0 bases and J gave up 5 bases, with 14 bases separating them. This CDR3 contains 16 residues. This sample was included in a study of T cell responses to AZD1222 COVID-19 vaccine. The assay was immunoSEQ multiplex PCR, and TCRdb's table has in-frame clones only and misses some. The table shows tens of thousands of clones, with approximately 89% occurring only once. The study, taken as a whole, reports: The donor cohort was predominantly white British with a female majority, and clonal diversity may have been underestimated. Nearly half of spike-specific TCRs reportedly target unmutated variant regions.

Specimen: peripheral blood, collected 28 days after the second AZD1222 dose. The chain uses TRBV18 and TRBJ2-1, with D perhaps matching TRBD1 (5 bases). The TCR sequence derives from an adult who received the AZD1222 COVID-19 vaccine. DNA of the CDR3: TGTGCCAGCTCACCACCGGGGAATAGGGGAAACAATGAGCAGTTCTTC. Its translation is CASSPPGNRGNNEQFF.